This record covers a single T cell receptor (beta chain). Its antigen is unknown. These data originate in a study of cytomegalovirus exposure and HLA in healthy donors. General observations from the study: In a later analysis, at a false discovery rate of 0.05, roughly 16,000 TCR beta sequences matched HLA alleles. Three CMV-associated chains proved CMV antigen-specific in vitro. Among donors in an Asian-associated ancestry cluster, a later analysis reportedly found fewer N-insertions than the roughly 670-donor mean.

Per the germline V gene, CDR1 is MNHEY and CDR2 is SMNVEV (reference sequence). The CDR3 totals 13 residues. The PCR used 60 Vbeta and 13 Jbeta primers. The repertoire was sequenced with immunoSEQ multiplex PCR; TCRdb's copy has only in-frame clones and lacks some. This sample yields around 130,000 clones, of which roughly 88% are seen a single time; 2.5% to 3.5% belongs to the top ten. The sequence came from a woman in her late teens or twenties in good health and CMV-seropositive. The V gene is TRBV27, the J gene TRBJ2-1; 7 bases map to TRBD1. What was sequenced was PBMCs. In nucleotides, the CDR3 is TGTGCAACTGGGCAGGGGGTTTACAATGAGCAGTTCTTC. Protein: CATGQGVYNEQFF.